These 30 T cell receptor beta chains originate from one sample sequenced in a study of T cells expressing NK-cell markers. TCRdb reprocessed the 5' RACE reads and keeps a single row for each CDR3 protein, giving no DNA. This sample's table reports about 390,000 distinct CDR3 sequences. The sample comprised blood T cells: a sorted CD56 or NKG2C T cell subset, CD4+ or CD8+ T cells, or bulk PBMC T cells (not recorded which). These receptors all stem from a woman in her forties or fifties in good health.

The rearrangement links TRBV20-1 to TRBJ2-3; TCRdb gives TRBD2 as the D gene, but with no DNA this cannot be confirmed. Germline V gene lookup returns CDR1 DFQATT and CDR2 SNEGSKA (reference sequence). CDR3 size: 14 residues. The CDR3 reads CSATRGFRTDTQYF.

The gene calls are TRBV4-1 and TRBJ1-5. The CDR3 length is 11 residues. The germline V gene encodes CDR1 MGHRA and CDR2 YSYEKL. This CDR3 is CASAQATPQHF.

This rearrangement joins TRBV5-1 to TRBJ1-1; the D call from TCRdb, TRBD1, cannot be confirmed without DNA. CDR3 length equals 15 residues. Germline values: CDR1 SGHRS, CDR2 YFSETQ. The chain's CDR3 is CASSQLGTGHTEAFF.

The chain carries TRBV10-3 and TRBJ2-2; checking the TCRdb D call of TRBD2 is not possible without DNA. This CDR3 is 15 amino acids long. CDR1 is ENHRY and CDR2 is SYGVKD in the germline V gene. CDR3 loop: CAIRASGSGSGELFF.

The chain has TRBV5-1 and TRBJ2-1; TCRdb picks TRBD2, but there is no DNA to check that call. There are 14 residues in the CDR3. CDR1 SGHRS and CDR2 YFSETQ come from the germline V gene. The CDR3: CASSPLGRYNEQFF.

The chain uses TRBV12-3 or TRBV12-4 and TRBJ2-3; TCRdb returns TRBD2, unconfirmable since there is no DNA. The length of the CDR3 is 16 residues. The CDR3 protein is CASIVTGGRAVQTQYF.

The chain carries TRBV7-6 and TRBJ2-1. This CDR3 is built from 13 residues. Germline assignment: CDR1 SGHVS and CDR2 FNYEAQ. This CDR3 reads CASSELGNNEQFF.

CDR3 region: CASRNWRASTDTQYF. The V gene is TRBV19, the J gene TRBJ2-3. Germline CDR1 LNHDA, CDR2 SQIVND (reference sequence). The CDR3 contains 15 residues.

The chain employs TRBV3-1 and TRBJ2-1; with no DNA, the TCRdb D assignment of TRBD2 cannot be verified. Germline loops: CDR1 LGHDT, CDR2 YNNKEL (reference sequence). The CDR3 contains 15 residues. This chain's CDR3 is CASSPASIFTNEQFF.

This sequence joins TRBV12-3 or TRBV12-4 and TRBJ2-6; the D gene TCRdb calls, TRBD1, cannot be checked with no DNA. The CDR3 loop spans 17 amino acids. The CDR3 spells CASMTAGAISGANVLTF.

The chain links TRBV5-5 to TRBJ1-2; TCRdb selects TRBD1, and the lack of DNA leaves this call unchecked. The CDR3 consists of 16 residues. Germline V lookup: CDR1 SGHKS, CDR2 YYEKEE (reference sequence). CDR3 protein: CASSLPGTGDSYGYTF.

The chain is built from TRBV6-1 and TRBJ1-1; the TRBD1 assignment by TCRdb is unverifiable without DNA. The germline gives CDR1 MNHNS, CDR2 SASEGT. The length of the CDR3 is 13 residues. The CDR3 is CASSDPDNTEAFF.

The gene calls are TRBV11-2 and TRBJ2-3; TCRdb picks TRBD1, but there is no DNA to check that call. CDR1 and CDR2 (germline): SGHAT, FQNNGV. The CDR3 is 14 residues long. The CDR3 is CASSVNRGSDTQYF.

This chain uses TRBV20-1 with TRBJ1-1. The germline CDR1 and CDR2 sequences are DFQATT and SNEGSKA (reference sequence). This CDR3 has 11 amino acids. CDR3 sequence reads: CSALRVREAFF.

The genes are TRBV5-1 and TRBJ2-7; TCRdb's assignment of TRBD1 cannot be checked, as there is no DNA. The CDR3 consists of 13 residues. Germline V gene lookup returns CDR1 SGHRS and CDR2 YFSETQ. CDR3 protein: CASSLEGGRQQYF.

The chain has TRBV20-1 and TRBJ2-7; TCRdb reports TRBD2, a call that lacks DNA to check it against. Germline assignment: CDR1 DFQATT and CDR2 SNEGSKA (reference sequence). This CDR3 contains 16 residues. CDR3 loop: CSARDSLRPGAWEQYF.

CDR3 sequence reads: CATIAGVNEQFF. The rearrangement links TRBV27 to TRBJ2-1; TCRdb designates TRBD2, a call that cannot be tested without DNA. CDR1 and CDR2 (germline): MNHEY, SMNVEV (reference sequence). CDR3 length equals 12 residues.

V and J are TRBV4-1 and TRBJ1-1; TCRdb picks TRBD1, but there is no DNA to check that call. From germline, CDR1 is MGHRA and CDR2 YSYEKL. The CDR3 covers 16 residues. The CDR3 loop reads CASSQGGRTPNTEAFF.

The J gene is TRBJ2-1, the V gene TRBV10-3; there is no DNA to check the TCRdb D call of TRBD1. Germline-derived CDR1 and CDR2 are ENHRY and SYGVKD. The CDR3 extends over 14 amino acids. CDR3 amino acids: CATGWTGSYNEQFF.

The CDR3 region is CATGWGPGGELFF. This sequence joins TRBV24-1 and TRBJ2-2; with no DNA, the TCRdb D assignment of TRBD1 cannot be verified. Germline-derived CDR1 and CDR2 are KGHDR and SFDVKD. The CDR3 contains 13 residues.

This chain connects TRBV20-1 to TRBJ2-1; TCRdb reports TRBD2, a call that lacks DNA to check it against. The CDR3 has 17 amino acids. The germline V gene has CDR1 DFQATT and CDR2 SNEGSKA (reference sequence). CDR3: CSARANSGRDSYNEQFF.

The chain uses TRBV12-3 or TRBV12-4 and TRBJ1-6. The CDR3 has 13 amino acids. The CDR3 spells CASSRTLNSPLHF.

This chain uses TRBV7-9 with TRBJ2-1. Germline V gives CDR1 SEHNR, CDR2 FQNEAQ (reference sequence). The CDR3 totals 17 residues. CDR3 in amino acids: CASSPLQKSGLYNEQFF.

The chain links TRBV4-1 to TRBJ2-3; TCRdb proposes TRBD1, but this gene call is untestable without DNA. CDR1 MGHRA and CDR2 YSYEKL come from the germline V gene. This CDR3 region has 15 residues. The CDR3 sequence is CASSPRGGRADTQYF.

The rearrangement uses TRBV10-3 and TRBJ1-2. Germline V CDR1 and CDR2: ENHRY, SYGVKD. There are 15 residues in the CDR3. CDR3 residues: CAISESFRSVYGYTF.

CDR3 protein: CASSARDSRDTQYF. The chain joins TRBV6-5 to TRBJ2-3; TCRdb's D call, TRBD1, is unchecked because there is no DNA. Per the germline V gene, CDR1 is MNHEY and CDR2 is SVGAGI. The CDR3 covers 14 residues.

The chain couples TRBV20-1 to TRBJ1-5; TCRdb's D gene call, TRBD1, goes unchecked for lack of DNA. This CDR3 is built from 13 residues. Per germline, CDR1 DFQATT and CDR2 SNEGSKA (reference sequence). CDR3 protein: CSAQQGAGQPQHF.

CDR3 amino acids: CASSYSQGVQGFF. The rearrangement links TRBV6-6 to TRBJ2-1; TCRdb picks TRBD1, but there is no DNA to check that call. This CDR3 has 13 amino acids. The V gene's germline CDR1 is MNHNY and CDR2 SVGAGI (reference sequence).

The gene calls are TRBV5-1 and TRBJ1-4. This CDR3 is 13 amino acids long. Germline V lookup: CDR1 SGHRS, CDR2 YFSETQ. CDR3 residues: CASSQGPREKLFF.

The rearrangement links TRBV7-8 to TRBJ2-1; TCRdb gives TRBD2 as the D gene, but with no DNA this cannot be confirmed. Per the germline V gene, CDR1 is SGHVS and CDR2 is FQNEAQ. This CDR3 spans 15 amino acids. The CDR3 is CASTLSSGKYNEQFF.